A single TCR beta chain is shown here with its context. Losses at the gene ends were 5 bases for V and 9 bases for J; bases not matched to a gene: 12. Per germline, CDR1 MNHEY and CDR2 SMNVEV (reference sequence). There are 16 residues in the CDR3. In Seattle, patients joined the study during active infection and were tracked longitudinally. The table came from immunoSEQ multiplex PCR; TCRdb's copy has only in-frame clones and leaves some out. Altogether 150,000 to 200,000 clones are present, roughly 87% being singletons, with the ten largest covering over 6%. The entry originates in a study of blood T cell repertoires in COVID-19.

This sequence joins TRBV27 and TRBJ1-6; 8 nucleotides line up with TRBD1. Sequencing was performed on peripheral blood. The receptor was isolated from a woman aged 70 to 79 with COVID-19, enrolled during active disease. The CDR3 sequence: CASSLLTGDFSSPLHF. In DNA form, the CDR3 reads TGTGCCAGCAGTCTGTTGACAGGGGATTTTAGTTCACCCCTCCACTTT.